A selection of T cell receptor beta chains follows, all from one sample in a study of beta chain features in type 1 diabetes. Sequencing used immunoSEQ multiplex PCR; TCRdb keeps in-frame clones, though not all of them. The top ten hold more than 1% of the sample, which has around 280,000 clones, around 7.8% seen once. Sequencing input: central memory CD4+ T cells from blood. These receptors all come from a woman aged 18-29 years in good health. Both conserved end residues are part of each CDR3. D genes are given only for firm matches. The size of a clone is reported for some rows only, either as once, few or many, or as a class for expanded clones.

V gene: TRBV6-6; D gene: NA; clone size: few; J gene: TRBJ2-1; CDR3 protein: CASLRPFYNEQFF; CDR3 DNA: TGTGCCAGCTTGCGTCCGTTTTACAATGAGCAGTTCTTC
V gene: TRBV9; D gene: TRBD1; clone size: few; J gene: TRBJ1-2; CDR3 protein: CASSPDRGHYGYTF; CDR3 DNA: TGTGCCAGCAGCCCGGACAGGGGCCACTATGGCTACACCTTC
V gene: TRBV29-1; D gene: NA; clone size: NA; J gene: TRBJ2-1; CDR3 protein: CSVRQSGAYNEQFF; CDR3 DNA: TGCAGCGTTCGACAGTCTGGGGCCTACAATGAGCAGTTCTTC
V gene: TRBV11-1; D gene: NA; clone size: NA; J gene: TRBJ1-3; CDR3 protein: CASSLGPPVGNTIYF; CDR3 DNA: TGTGCCAGCAGCCTAGGACCCCCGGTCGGAAACACCATATATTTT
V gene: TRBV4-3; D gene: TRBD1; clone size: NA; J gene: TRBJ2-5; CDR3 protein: CASSQRGQAQETQYF; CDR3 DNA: TGCGCCAGCAGCCAAAGGGGACAGGCACAAGAGACCCAGTACTTC
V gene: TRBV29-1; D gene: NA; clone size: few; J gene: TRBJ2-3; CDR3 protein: CSVDTRVKVDTQYF; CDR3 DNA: TGCAGCGTTGATACCCGGGTGAAGGTCGATACGCAGTATTTT
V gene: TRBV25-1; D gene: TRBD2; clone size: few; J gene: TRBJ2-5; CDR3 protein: CASGVYSGFQETQYF; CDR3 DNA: TGTGCCAGCGGGGTATATAGCGGGTTTCAAGAGACCCAGTACTTC
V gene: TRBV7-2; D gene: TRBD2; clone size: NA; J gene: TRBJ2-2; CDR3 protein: CASSIPRGGIGELFF; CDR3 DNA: TGTGCCAGCAGCATTCCCCGGGGGGGAATCGGGGAGCTGTTTTTT
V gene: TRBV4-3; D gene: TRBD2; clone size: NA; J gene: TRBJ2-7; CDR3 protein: CASSKLAGDAYEQYF; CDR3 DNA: TGCGCCAGCAGCAAGCTAGCGGGAGATGCCTACGAGCAGTACTTC
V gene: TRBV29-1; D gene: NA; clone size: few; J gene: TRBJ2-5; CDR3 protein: CSVELFQARETQYF; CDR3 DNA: TGCAGCGTTGAGTTATTTCAGGCGCGAGAGACCCAGTACTTC
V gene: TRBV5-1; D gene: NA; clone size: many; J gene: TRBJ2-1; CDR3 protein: CASSLALADNEQFF; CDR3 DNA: TGCGCCAGCAGCTTGGCTCTAGCAGACAATGAGCAGTTCTTC
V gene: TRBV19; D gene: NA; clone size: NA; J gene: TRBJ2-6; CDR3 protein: CASKSSGANTGPNVLTF; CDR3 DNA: TGTGCCAGTAAGTCATCGGGGGCAAACACCGGGCCCAACGTCCTGACTTTC
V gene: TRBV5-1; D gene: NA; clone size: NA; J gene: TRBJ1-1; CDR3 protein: CASSPPGTEAFF; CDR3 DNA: TGCGCCAGCAGCCCCCCGGGCACTGAAGCTTTCTTT
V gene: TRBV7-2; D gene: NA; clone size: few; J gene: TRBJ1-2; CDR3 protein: CASSRTRNQDGYTF; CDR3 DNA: TGTGCCAGCAGTAGGACCAGAAACCAGGACGGCTACACCTTC
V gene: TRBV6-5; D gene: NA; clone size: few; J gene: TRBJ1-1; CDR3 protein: CASSYDGNTEAFF; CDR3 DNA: TGTGCCAGCAGTTACGACGGAAACACTGAAGCTTTCTTT
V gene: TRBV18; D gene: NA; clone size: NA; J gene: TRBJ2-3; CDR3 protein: CASSHRRLNSSTDTQYF; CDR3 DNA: TGTGCCAGCTCCCACCGTCGTCTAAATTCAAGCACAGATACGCAGTATTTT
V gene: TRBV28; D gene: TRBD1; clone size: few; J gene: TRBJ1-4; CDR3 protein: CASSPRGQGKRKLFF; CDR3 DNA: TGTGCCAGCAGTCCGCGGGGACAGGGGAAGAGAAAACTGTTTTTT
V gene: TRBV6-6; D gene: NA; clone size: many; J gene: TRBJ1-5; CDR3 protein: CASSYQGTSNQPQHF; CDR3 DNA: TGTGCCAGCAGTTACCAGGGGACGAGCAATCAGCCCCAGCATTTT
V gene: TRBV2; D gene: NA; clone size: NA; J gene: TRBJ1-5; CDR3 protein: CASSTPAGNQPQHF; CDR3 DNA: TGTGCCAGCAGTACCCCTGCAGGTAATCAGCCCCAGCATTTT
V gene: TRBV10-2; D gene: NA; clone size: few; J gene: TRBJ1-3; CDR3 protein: CASSLISGNTIYF; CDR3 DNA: TGCGCCAGCAGTTTGATCTCTGGAAACACCATATATTTT
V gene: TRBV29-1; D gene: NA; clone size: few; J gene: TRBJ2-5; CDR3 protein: CSVEVRRGYQETQYF; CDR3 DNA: TGCAGCGTTGAGGTTCGGAGGGGCTACCAAGAGACCCAGTACTTC
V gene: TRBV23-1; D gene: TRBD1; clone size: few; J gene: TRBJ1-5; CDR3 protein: CASSQRTGGSNQPQHF; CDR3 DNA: TGCGCCAGCAGTCAACGGACAGGGGGGAGCAATCAGCCCCAGCATTTT
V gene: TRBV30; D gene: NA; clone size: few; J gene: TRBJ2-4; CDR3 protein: CACEDGIKNIQYF; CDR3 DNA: TGTGCCTGTGAGGACGGAATCAAAAACATTCAGTACTTC
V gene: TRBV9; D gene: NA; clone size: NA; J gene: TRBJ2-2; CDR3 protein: CASSVFRTGELFF; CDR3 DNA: TGTGCCAGCAGCGTCTTCAGGACCGGGGAGCTGTTTTTT
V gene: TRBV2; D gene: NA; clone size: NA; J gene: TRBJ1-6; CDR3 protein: CASSELVWGNSPLHF; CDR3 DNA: TGTGCCAGCAGTGAGCTCGTTTGGGGTAATTCACCCCTCCACTTT
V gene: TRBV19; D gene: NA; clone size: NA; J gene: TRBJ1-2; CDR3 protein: CASSMREDYGYTF; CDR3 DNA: TGTGCCAGTAGTATGCGGGAGGACTATGGCTACACCTTC
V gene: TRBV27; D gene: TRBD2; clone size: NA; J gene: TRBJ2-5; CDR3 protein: CASRLAGGLETQYF; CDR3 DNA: TGTGCCAGCAGGCTAGCGGGGGGGCTTGAGACCCAGTACTTC
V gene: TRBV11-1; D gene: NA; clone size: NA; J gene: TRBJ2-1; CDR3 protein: CASSDRTGGLDNEQFF; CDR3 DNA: TGTGCCAGCAGCGACCGCACCGGAGGGCTTGACAATGAGCAGTTCTTC
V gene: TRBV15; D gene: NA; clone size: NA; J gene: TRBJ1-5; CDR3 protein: CATSRVAGSVNQPQHF; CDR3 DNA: TGTGCCACCAGCAGAGTTGCAGGGTCGGTCAATCAGCCCCAGCATTTT
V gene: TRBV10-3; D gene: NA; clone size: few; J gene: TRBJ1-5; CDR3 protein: CAISAGLESNQPQHF; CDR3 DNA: TGTGCCATCAGTGCTGGATTGGAGAGCAATCAGCCCCAGCATTTT
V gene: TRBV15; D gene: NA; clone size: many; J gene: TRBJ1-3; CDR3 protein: CATSSVSGNTIYF; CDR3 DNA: TGTGCCACCAGCAGCGTCTCTGGAAACACCATATATTTT
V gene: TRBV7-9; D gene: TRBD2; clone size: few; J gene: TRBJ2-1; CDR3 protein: CASSFVVAGYNEQFF; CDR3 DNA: TGTGCCAGCAGCTTCGTGGTAGCGGGGTACAATGAGCAGTTCTTC
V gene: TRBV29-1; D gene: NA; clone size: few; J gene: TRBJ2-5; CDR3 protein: CSVDSPPKETQYF; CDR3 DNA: TGCAGCGTGGATAGCCCCCCTAAAGAGACCCAGTACTTC
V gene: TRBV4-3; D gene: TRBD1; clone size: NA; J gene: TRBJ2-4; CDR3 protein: CASSQPRDSKNIQYF; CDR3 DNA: TGCGCCAGCAGCCAACCACGGGACAGCAAAAACATTCAGTACTTC
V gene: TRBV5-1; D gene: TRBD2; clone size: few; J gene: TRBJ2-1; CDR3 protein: CASSTGRWVAGGEQFF; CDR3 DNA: TGCGCCAGCAGCACGGGCCGGTGGGTAGCGGGAGGGGAGCAGTTCTTC
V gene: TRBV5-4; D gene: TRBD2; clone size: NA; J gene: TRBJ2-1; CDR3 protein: CASTRLAGSLNNEQFF; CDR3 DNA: TGTGCCAGCACCCGATTAGCGGGCTCCCTCAACAATGAGCAGTTCTTC
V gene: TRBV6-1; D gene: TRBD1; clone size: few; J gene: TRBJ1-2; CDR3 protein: CASSSHRTGDGYTF; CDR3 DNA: TGTGCCAGCAGTTCCCACCGGACAGGGGATGGCTACACCTTC
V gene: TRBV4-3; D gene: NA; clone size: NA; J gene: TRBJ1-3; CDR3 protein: CASSQDIRDRDLGNTIYF; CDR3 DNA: TGCGCCAGCAGCCAAGATATCCGAGACAGAGACCTCGGAAACACCATATATTTT
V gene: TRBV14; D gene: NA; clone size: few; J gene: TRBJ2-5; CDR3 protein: CASSQGFRTKGETQYF; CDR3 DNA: TGTGCCAGCAGCCAAGGATTCAGGACTAAAGGCGAGACCCAGTACTTC
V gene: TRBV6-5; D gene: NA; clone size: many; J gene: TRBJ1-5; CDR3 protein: CASGRTNNQPQHF; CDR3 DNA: TGTGCCAGCGGTCGAACGAACAATCAGCCCCAGCATTTT
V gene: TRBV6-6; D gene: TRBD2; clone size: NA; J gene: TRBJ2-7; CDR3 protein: CASSPGLAITPSEQYF; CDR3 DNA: TGTGCCAGCAGCCCGGGACTAGCGATTACCCCTAGCGAGCAGTACTTC